The 28 T cell receptor beta chains in this list originate from one sample, sequenced in a study of blood T cells in healthy people across ages. Using a J-beta primer mix together with a sample-barcoded 5' primer, a second PCR was run for roughly 6 to 11 cycles. TCRdb re-called the 5' RACE reads with MiXCR, one entry per CDR3 protein. Of around 1.7 million distinct CDR3 sequences listed, approximately 30% are singletons. Sequenced material: blood. These receptor sequences come from a woman in her 30s in good health.

The chain links TRBV5-1 to TRBJ1-2; possibly TRBD1 for D (6 bases). Germline loops: CDR1 SGHRS, CDR2 YFSETQ. Trimming pared 4 bases from V and 6 bases from J, leaving 16 bases between. The CDR3 is 14 amino acids. CDR3 nucleotides: TGCGCCAGCAGCCGAACAGGGAGCGGGGATGGCTACACCTTC. Protein: CASSRTGSGDGYTF.

About this clonotype: A much more abundant neighbour one base away suggests this may be a read error. The chain uses TRBV29-1 and TRBJ2-3; maybe TRBD2 (6 bases). Germline CDR1 SQVTM, CDR2 ANQGSEA. The CDR3 extends over 12 amino acids. The CDR3 here is CSARDFTDMQYF. The CDR3, as DNA: TGCAGCGCAAGGGACTTCACAGATATGCAGTATTTT.

The chain carries TRBV4-3 and TRBJ1-2, with D possibly being TRBD1 (6 bases). Deletions cut 0 bases from V and 4 bases from J, with 9 bases between. This CDR3 is built from 14 residues. Germline CDR1 and CDR2: LGHNA and YSLEER. Here the CDR3 reads CASSQDLDSYGYTF. CDR3 nucleotides: TGCGCCAGCAGCCAAGATTTGGACAGCTATGGCTACACCTTC.

This chain connects TRBV12-3 or TRBV12-4 to TRBJ1-2; D is unclear. V was clipped by 2 bases and J by 6 bases, with 16 bases between them. The CDR3 has 15 amino acids. This CDR3 reads CASSLRLEGWDGYTF. The CDR3 DNA reads as TGTGCCAGCAGTTTACGGTTAGAGGGATGGGATGGCTACACCTTC.

On this clonotype: A much bigger clone sits one base away, suggesting this may be a read error. This chain joins TRBV12-3 or TRBV12-4 and TRBJ2-1, with TRBD1 matching 12 bases. This CDR3 is 16 amino acids long. Germline trimming cut 5 bases from V and 10 bases from J; bases unmatched to any gene: 12. CDR3 DNA: TGTGCCAGCAGTACCGGGACAGGGGGCCCGTACTACGAGCAGTTCTTC. Its protein is CASSTGTGGPYYEQFF.

The sample holds a few counts of this clonotype. The chain has TRBV20-1 and TRBJ2-7; 7 positions match TRBD1. Germline values: CDR1 DFQATT, CDR2 SNEGSKA (reference sequence). The CDR3 is made up of 16 amino acids. V dropped 5 bases and J dropped 1; count of bases not matched to a gene: 14. Here the CDR3 reads CSASEGTAAGSYEQYF. CDR3 DNA sequence: TGCAGTGCTTCCGAAGGGACAGCCGCCGGGTCCTACGAGCAGTACTTC.

This clonotype was seen more than once but under ten times. This chain joins TRBV7-3 and TRBJ2-1, with no clear D. CDR3 length equals 14 residues. V lost 0 bases to trimming and J lost 6 bases, with 9 bases between them. Looked up from germline, CDR1 is SGHTA and CDR2 is FQGTGA. The CDR3 sequence: CASSLTSYGNEQFF. In nucleotides, the CDR3 is TGTGCCAGCAGCTTAACTAGCTATGGCAATGAGCAGTTCTTC.

This sequence joins TRBV7-3 and TRBJ2-1; possible D gene TRBD2, 5 bases. CDR3 length equals 16 residues. V lost 1 base and J lost 4, with 14 bases in between. Germline CDR1 SGHTA, CDR2 FQGTGA. The CDR3 loop reads CASSLMAGLMYNEQFF. For the CDR3, the DNA is TGTGCCAGCAGCTTAATGGCAGGACTTATGTACAATGAGCAGTTCTTC.

This clonotype was picked up one time. The genes are TRBV3-1 and TRBJ1-1; D remains ambiguous. The CDR3 sequence is 15 residues long. Germline assignment: CDR1 LGHDT and CDR2 YNNKEL (reference sequence). V was cut by 0 bases and J by 4 bases, with 12 bases left in between. CDR3 region: CASSQDPGLRTEAFF. DNA for the CDR3: TGTGCCAGCAGCCAAGATCCGGGATTGCGCACTGAAGCTTTCTTT.

The chain combines TRBV2 with TRBJ1-1; no firm D call. CDR3 length equals 12 residues. Germline CDR1 is SNHLY and CDR2 is FYNNEI. Between the trimmed V and J ends, which lost 0 bases and 6 bases, there was a span of 5 bases. CDR3 sequence (DNA): TGTGCCAGCAGTGAAGCTTATTCTGAAGCTTTCTTT. It codes for CASSEAYSEAFF.

On this clonotype itself: One end of the junction is discordant with germline, which a read error may explain. The chain joins TRBV10-3 to TRBJ2-1; TRBD2 might be the D (6 bases). The CDR3 has 16 residues. The germline gives CDR1 ENHRY, CDR2 SYGVKD. The CDR3 is CVISEPSGTGYNEQFF. The CDR3 DNA reads TGTGTCATCAGTGAGCCGTCCGGGACTGGGTACAATGAGCAGTTCTTC.

The J gene is TRBJ1-6, the V gene TRBV9; no clear D gene. The CDR3 length is 15 residues. Trimming shortened V by 1 base and J by 5 bases, and 10 bases separated the two germline ends. Germline V gives CDR1 SGDLS, CDR2 YYNGEE. CDR3 DNA sequence: TGTGCCAGCAGCGTACGTGGGAGGGATAATTCACCCCTCCACTTT. Protein sequence: CASSVRGRDNSPLHF.

V usage is TRBV5-4 and J usage is TRBJ2-4; 7 nucleotides agree with TRBD2. With 4 bases clipped from V and 9 bases from J, the junction kept 13 bases outside the gene matches. CDR3 length: 15 residues. Germline values: CDR1 SGHNT, CDR2 YYREEE (reference sequence). CDR3 protein: CASSETVTGGGIQYF. The CDR3 nucleotides are TGTGCCAGCAGCGAGACAGTTACGGGCGGGGGCATTCAGTACTTC.

This clonotype was counted between two and nine times. V and J are TRBV12-3 or TRBV12-4 and TRBJ2-1; 9 bases align to TRBD2. J was trimmed by 7 bases and V by 2 bases; bases with no gene match: 3. This CDR3 has 14 residues. The CDR3 reads CASSLSGLANEQFF. The CDR3 DNA is TGTGCCAGCAGTTTATCGGGACTAGCAAATGAGCAGTTCTTC.

A remark on this clonotype: An end of the junction differs from the germline gene, which may be a read error. The chain combines TRBV20-1 with TRBJ2-1; TRBD2 might be the D (5 bases). The CDR3 is made up of 14 amino acids. Germline V gene lookup returns CDR1 DFQATT and CDR2 SNEGSKA (reference sequence). CDR3 DNA: TGCAGTACTAGAGATCCTAAAAGCCATCTTTACCCGTTCTTC. This translates into CSTRDPKSHLYPFF.

The gene calls are TRBV29-1 and TRBJ1-3; D is ambiguous. The CDR3 runs 13 residues. V was pared by 2 bases and J by 8 bases, with 13 bases between. From germline, CDR1 is SQVTM and CDR2 ANQGSEA. The CDR3 bases are TGCAGCGTTGAAATCCCCCCCCGGGACACCATATATTTT. This translates into CSVEIPPRDTIYF.

The V gene is TRBV7-2, the J gene TRBJ2-3; 7 bases match TRBD2. The trim removed 5 bases at V and 6 bases at J, leaving 8 bases unmatched. This CDR3 is 14 amino acids long. Germline V CDR1 and CDR2: SGHTA, FQGNSA. CDR3 loop: CASSRGLGPDTQYF. In DNA, the CDR3 is TGTGCCAGCAGCCGTGGACTAGGGCCGGATACGCAGTATTTT.

As for this clonotype: The germline gene is not matched at one end of the junction; a read error may be the cause. The chain uses TRBV12-5 and TRBJ2-2; either TRBD1 or TRBD2 may fit D (5 bases each). CDR3 size: 13 residues. Per germline, CDR1 LGHNT and CDR2 FRNRAP. This CDR3 is CASGLVGAGERFF. CDR3 coding DNA: TGTGCTAGTGGTTTGGTAGGGGCCGGGGAGCGGTTTTTT. The full variable domain, rest sourced from reference TRBV12-5 and TRBJ2-2, is DARVTQTPRHKVTEMGQEVTMRCQPILGHNTVFWYRQTMMQGLELLAYFRNRAPLDDSGMPKDRFSAEMPDATLATLKIQPSEPRDSAVYFCASGLVGAGERFFGEGSRLTVL.

The chain employs TRBV12-3 or TRBV12-4 and TRBJ2-7, with D perhaps given as TRBD1 or TRBD2 (5 bases each). This CDR3 is built from 14 residues. The V gene lost 0 bases and the J gene lost 3 bases, with 9 bases spanning the gap. CDR3 loop: CASSLAGVVYEQYV. The CDR3 coding sequence is TGTGCCAGCAGTTTAGCGGGGGTGGTCTACGAGCAGTACGTC.

Points on this clonotype: A read error is possible here, since a much larger clone lies one base away. This chain links TRBV20-1 with TRBJ2-5, with 9 positions matching TRBD2. In germline, CDR1 is DFQATT, CDR2 SNEGSKA (reference sequence). The CDR3 length is 15 residues. CDR3 DNA sequence: TGCAGTGCTAGTCGGCGGGAGGGCATACGAGAGACCCAGTGCTTC. Amino acids: CSASRREGIRETQCF.

The chain has TRBV7-2 and TRBJ2-5; perhaps TRBD2 as D (6 bases). The CDR3 spans 15 residues. Looked up from germline, CDR1 is SGHTA and CDR2 is FQGNSA. The ends were cut back, 5 bases at V and 3 bases at J, with 16 bases in the middle. The CDR3 loop reads CASSPSAGREETQYF. The CDR3 DNA sequence: TGTGCCAGCAGCCCCAGTGCGGGGCGCGAAGAGACCCAGTACTTC.

This clonotype was counted between two and nine times. This chain connects TRBV20-1 to TRBJ1-2, with D hard to call. The germline V gene encodes CDR1 DFQATT and CDR2 SNEGSKA (reference sequence). This CDR3 has 13 amino acids. Between the trimmed V and J ends, which lost 6 bases and 1 base, there was a span of 12 bases. Here the CDR3 DNA reads TGCAGTGCCCCCCAGGCTGTTAACTATGGCTACACCTTC. It translates to CSAPQAVNYGYTF.

The chain couples TRBV6-5 to TRBJ1-1, with D tentatively TRBD1 (6 bases). The CDR3 spans 15 residues. The germline V gene has CDR1 MNHEY and CDR2 SVGAGI. Deletions cut 6 bases from V and 1 base from J, with 15 bases between. Written as DNA, the CDR3 is TGTGCCAGCAGGCCCACAGGGCGGCGGAACACTGAAGCTTTCTTT. Translating it yields CASRPTGRRNTEAFF.

The rearrangement links TRBV5-5 to TRBJ2-5; D is perhaps TRBD2 (7 bases). V was pared by 0 bases and J by 9 bases, with 18 bases between. This CDR3 region has 15 residues. Germline V gives CDR1 SGHKS, CDR2 YYEKEE (reference sequence). CDR3 in amino acids: CASSLDRGALGAQYF. CDR3 coding DNA: TGTGCCAGCAGCTTGGATCGGGGGGCCTTGGGGGCCCAGTACTTC.

This clonotype appeared many times. V usage is TRBV5-1 and J usage is TRBJ1-1; D not resolved. Trimming left V 0 bases short and J 0 bases short, with 6 bases between. The CDR3 length is 14 residues. The germline V gene has CDR1 SGHRS and CDR2 YFSETQ. The DNA for the CDR3 is TGCGCCAGCAGCTTGGGAAGTTTGAACACTGAAGCTTTCTTT. Amino acid sequence: CASSLGSLNTEAFF. Using reference TRBV5-1 and TRBJ1-1 for the parts outside the CDR3, the full variable domain is KAGVTQTPRYLIKTRGQQVTLSCSPISGHRSVSWYQQTPGQGLQFLFEYFSETQRNKGNFPGRFSGRQFSNSRSEMNVSTLELGDSALYLCASSLGSLNTEAFFGQGTRLTVV.

As to this clonotype: A junction end diverges from the germline sequence, so it may reflect a read error. The CDR3 coding sequence is TGTGCCAGCTCCTCTGGGCGGGCCTTAACAGGTACGCAGTATTTT. Protein sequence: CASSSGRALTGTQYF. This sequence joins TRBV9 and TRBJ2-3, with D perhaps assigned TRBD1 or TRBD2 (5 bases each). The germline gives CDR1 SGDLS, CDR2 YYNGEE. The CDR3 is 15 residues long.

This sequence joins TRBV2 and TRBJ2-1; 8 bases are a match to TRBD1. The V gene end was trimmed by 7 bases and the J gene end by 2 bases; junction bases not matched to a gene: 4. This CDR3 contains 14 residues. From germline, CDR1 is SNHLY and CDR2 FYNNEI. Here the CDR3 DNA reads TGTGCCAGCAAAAGGACAGGGACCTACAATGAGCAGTTCTTC. Translation: CASKRTGTYNEQFF.

This chain uses TRBV18 with TRBJ1-1; no reliable D call. The CDR3 is 14 residues long. Trimming took 3 bases from V and 0 from J, leaving 8 bases between them. CDR1 and CDR2 from the germline V gene are KGHSH and LQKENI. This CDR3 reads CASSPTQMNTEAFF. The CDR3 bases are TGTGCCAGCTCACCTACCCAGATGAACACTGAAGCTTTCTTT.